These 17 T cell receptor beta chains originate from one sample sequenced in a study of siplizumab effects on memory and regulatory T cells. The data were produced by immunoSEQ multiplex PCR, yet TCRdb's version contains in-frame clones alone and is incomplete. The data contain 85,000 to 130,000 clones, approximately 93% of them singletons. The sequencing input was Tregs sorted from blood. The source is a human donor in good health.

The rearrangement links TRBV12-5 to TRBJ2-1; 8 bases map to TRBD1. Germline-derived CDR1 and CDR2 are LGHNT and FRNRAP. The CDR3 consists of 16 residues. The J segment lost 1 base and the V segment lost 0 bases, leaving 2 bases of the junction unmatched. The CDR3 is CASGLVQGASYNEQFF. DNA of the CDR3: TGTGCTAGTGGTTTGGTCCAGGGGGCTTCCTACAATGAGCAGTTCTTC.

The chain recombines TRBV11-1 with TRBJ1-2; D is uncertain. Germline CDR1 and CDR2: SGHAT and FQDESV (reference sequence). The CDR3 sequence is 13 residues long. The ends were cut back, 3 bases at V and 4 bases at J, with 9 bases in the middle. This CDR3 reads CASSFRGFYGYTF. Written as DNA, the CDR3 is TGTGCCAGCAGCTTCCGAGGGTTCTATGGCTACACCTTC.

In this sample, this clone turned up once. This chain links TRBV2 with TRBJ1-1; the D gene is possibly TRBD1 (5 bases). Deletions cut 6 bases from V and 0 bases from J, with 8 bases between. The germline V gene encodes CDR1 SNHLY and CDR2 FYNNEI. This CDR3 contains 13 residues. CDR3 nucleotides: TGTGCCAGCAGCCAGGACATGAACACTGAAGCTTTCTTT. It is translated as CASSQDMNTEAFF.

The V call is TRBV30, the J call TRBJ1-2; 7 bases map to TRBD1. The CDR3 extends over 12 amino acids. The junction had 4 bases not matched to a gene; V was cut back by 4 bases and J by 5 bases. Looked up from germline, CDR1 is GTSNPN and CDR2 is SVGIG (reference sequence). The CDR3 loop is CAWTGQFYGYTF. CDR3 nucleotide sequence: TGTGCCTGGACGGGACAGTTTTATGGCTACACCTTC.

This chain connects TRBV2 to TRBJ1-6, with D unclear. The CDR3 loop spans 14 amino acids. Germline assignment: CDR1 SNHLY and CDR2 FYNNEI. Trimming shortened V by 6 bases and J by 5 bases, and 11 bases separated the two germline ends. The DNA of the CDR3 is TGTGCCAGCAGCCCCCCTCGGGATAATTCACCCCTCCACTTT. This encodes CASSPPRDNSPLHF.

V is TRBV6-5 and J is TRBJ2-7; 7 bases agree with TRBD1. V trimming: 6 bases; J trimming: 0 bases; junction bases outside the gene matches: 2. CDR1 and CDR2 from the germline V gene are MNHEY and SVGAGI. This CDR3 comprises 13 residues. The CDR3 DNA reads as TGTGCCAGCAGACGGACAGGCTCCTACGAGCAGTACTTC. Protein sequence: CASRRTGSYEQYF.

V is TRBV9 and J is TRBJ1-1, with D possibly being TRBD1 (6 bases). The germline V and J ends were trimmed by 0 bases and 5 bases, with 14 bases remaining between them. CDR3 length: 15 residues. Germline CDR1 SGDLS, CDR2 YYNGEE. The CDR3 loop is CASSVEPRGGTEAFF. CDR3 sequence (DNA): TGTGCCAGCAGCGTAGAACCCAGGGGAGGGACTGAAGCTTTCTTT.

The V gene is TRBV6-1, the J gene TRBJ1-2; D might be TRBD1 (5 bases). This CDR3 spans 15 amino acids. V was pared by 3 bases and J by 1 base, with 12 bases between. Germline CDR1 is MNHNS and CDR2 is SASEGT. The CDR3 nucleotides read TGTGCCAGCAGTGAGGTGTCAGGGAATAACTATGGCTACACCTTC. It codes for CASSEVSGNNYGYTF.

The J gene is TRBJ1-2, the V gene TRBV12-2; TRBD1, the table's D call, lacks a check against the DNA. TRBV12-2 is deemed a pseudogene. The CDR3 loop spans 13 amino acids. The CDR3 sequence is CASRKTGTDGYTF. In nucleotides, the CDR3 is TGTGCAAGTCGCAAGACAGGGACCGATGGCTACACCTTC.

This clone is a singleton in its sample. The chain uses TRBV5-6 and TRBJ2-1; 7 nucleotides align to TRBD2. This CDR3 is built from 15 residues. CDR1 SGHDT and CDR2 YYEEEE come from the germline V gene. The V and J ends lost 1 base and 9 bases, in that order; junction bases with no gene match: 10. The CDR3 DNA reads TGTGCCAGCAGCTTGAGGAGCGGGAACTTTCTTGAGCAGTTCTTC. Encoded protein: CASSLRSGNFLEQFF. Looking up the rest from reference TRBV5-6 and TRBJ2-1 gives the full variable domain: DAGVTQSPTHLIKTRGQQVTLRCSPKSGHDTVSWYQQALGQGPQFIFQYYEEEERQRGNFPDRFSGHQFPNYSSELNVNALLLGDSALYLCASSLRSGNFLEQFFGPGTRLTVL.

This clone was found a few times. The chain carries TRBV14 and TRBJ1-1; maybe TRBD1 (5 bases). Per the germline V gene, CDR1 is SGHDN and CDR2 is FVKESK. Trimming shortened V by 4 bases and J by 2 bases, and 11 bases separated the two germline ends. CDR3 length: 14 residues. CDR3 coding DNA: TGTGCCAGCAGCCCCCTAAGGGGTAACACTGAAGCTTTCTTT. It yields the protein CASSPLRGNTEAFF.

V usage is TRBV7-9 and J usage is TRBJ2-7; 12 bases match TRBD1. With V trimmed by 0 bases and J by 6 bases, 6 bases remained unmatched. This CDR3 region has 16 residues. Per the germline V gene, CDR1 is SEHNR and CDR2 is FQNEAQ (reference sequence). The CDR3 protein is CASSLAGTGGIGEQYF. CDR3 DNA: TGTGCCAGCAGCTTAGCGGGGACAGGGGGCATCGGCGAGCAGTACTTC.

This clone is large (0.1 to 1%). The chain uses TRBV19 and TRBJ1-2; TRBD1 matches at 7 bases. The CDR3 totals 14 residues. The trim removed 3 bases at V and 3 bases at J, leaving 4 bases unmatched. Germline CDR1 is LNHDA and CDR2 is SQIVND (reference sequence). The CDR3 bases are TGTGCCAGTAGTATGGGACAGCCCCACTATGGCTACACCTTC. Its translation: CASSMGQPHYGYTF.

The chain combines TRBV5-1 with TRBJ1-1, with D unresolved. Germline assignment: CDR1 SGHRS and CDR2 YFSETQ. This CDR3 comprises 14 residues. The germline V and J ends were trimmed by 6 bases and 0 bases, with 12 bases remaining between them. CDR3 protein: CASTLGRMNTEAFF. Here the CDR3 DNA reads TGCGCCAGCACCCTTGGGCGAATGAACACTGAAGCTTTCTTT.

The gene calls are TRBV30 and TRBJ2-1; D perhaps matches TRBD1 (5 bases). CDR1 is GTSNPN, CDR2 SVGIG, per germline (reference sequence). V was trimmed by 4 bases and J by 6 bases, leaving 19 bases between them. The CDR3 extends over 15 amino acids. In DNA form, the CDR3 reads TGTGCCTGGAAGACAGACCTGTACTACTCCAATGAGCAGTTCTTC. The encoded protein is CAWKTDLYYSNEQFF.

The rearrangement links TRBV29-1 to TRBJ2-3; possibly TRBD1 or TRBD2 for D (6 bases each). The germline V gene has CDR1 SQVTM and CDR2 ANQGSEA. V lost 7 bases to trimming and J lost 1 base, with 12 bases between them. The CDR3 is 13 residues long. The CDR3 region is CSAEEGGTDTQYF. The CDR3 DNA is TGCAGCGCCGAGGAGGGGGGCACAGATACGCAGTATTTT.

The gene calls are TRBV5-1 and TRBJ2-7; perhaps TRBD1 as D (6 bases). Germline V gives CDR1 SGHRS, CDR2 YFSETQ. The CDR3 has 14 amino acids. Deletions cut 8 bases from V and 0 bases from J, with 15 bases between. CDR3 DNA sequence: TGCGCCAGGGGATCAGGGGCCGGCTCCTACGAGCAGTACTTC. As protein: CARGSGAGSYEQYF.